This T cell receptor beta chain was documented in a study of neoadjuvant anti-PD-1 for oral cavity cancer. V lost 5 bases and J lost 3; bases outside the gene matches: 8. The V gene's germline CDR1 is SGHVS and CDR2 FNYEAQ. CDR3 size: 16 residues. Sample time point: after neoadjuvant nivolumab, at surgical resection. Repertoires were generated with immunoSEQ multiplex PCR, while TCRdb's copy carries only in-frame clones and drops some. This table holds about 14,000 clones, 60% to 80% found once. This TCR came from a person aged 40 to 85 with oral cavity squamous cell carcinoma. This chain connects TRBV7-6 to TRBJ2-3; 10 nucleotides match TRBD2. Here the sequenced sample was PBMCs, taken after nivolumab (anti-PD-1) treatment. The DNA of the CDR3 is TGTGCCAGCAGCACATCAAAGCGGGGGGGAACAGATACGCAGTATTTT. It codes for CASSTSKRGGTDTQYF.